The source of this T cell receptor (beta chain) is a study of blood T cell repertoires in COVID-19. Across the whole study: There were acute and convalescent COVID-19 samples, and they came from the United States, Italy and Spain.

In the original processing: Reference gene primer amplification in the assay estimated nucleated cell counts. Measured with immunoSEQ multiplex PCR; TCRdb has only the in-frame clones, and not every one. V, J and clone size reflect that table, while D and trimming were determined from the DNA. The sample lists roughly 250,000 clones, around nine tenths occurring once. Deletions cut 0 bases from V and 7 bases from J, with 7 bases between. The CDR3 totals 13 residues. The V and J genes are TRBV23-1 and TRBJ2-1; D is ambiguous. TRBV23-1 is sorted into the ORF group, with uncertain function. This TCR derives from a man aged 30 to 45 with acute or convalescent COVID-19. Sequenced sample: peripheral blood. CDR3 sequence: CASSQSVLNEQFF. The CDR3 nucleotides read TGCGCCAGCAGTCAATCGGTGCTAAATGAGCAGTTCTTC.